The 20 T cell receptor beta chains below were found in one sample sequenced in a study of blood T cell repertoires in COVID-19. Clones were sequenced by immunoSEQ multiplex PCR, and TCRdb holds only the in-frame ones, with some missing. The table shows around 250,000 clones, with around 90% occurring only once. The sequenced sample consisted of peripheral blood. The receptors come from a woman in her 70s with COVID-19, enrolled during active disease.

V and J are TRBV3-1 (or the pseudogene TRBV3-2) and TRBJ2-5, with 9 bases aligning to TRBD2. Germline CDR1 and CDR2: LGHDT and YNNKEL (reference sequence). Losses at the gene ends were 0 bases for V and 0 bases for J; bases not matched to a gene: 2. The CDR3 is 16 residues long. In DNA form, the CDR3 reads TGTGCCAGCAGCCAAGACACTAGCGGGTACCAAGAGACCCAGTACTTC. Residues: CASSQDTSGYQETQYF.

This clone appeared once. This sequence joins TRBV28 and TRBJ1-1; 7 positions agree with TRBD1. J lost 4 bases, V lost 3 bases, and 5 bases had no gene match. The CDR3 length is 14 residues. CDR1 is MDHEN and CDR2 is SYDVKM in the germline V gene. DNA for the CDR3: TGTGCCAGCAGTTTCCCCCGGACAGGCACTGAAGCTTTCTTT. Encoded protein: CASSFPRTGTEAFF.

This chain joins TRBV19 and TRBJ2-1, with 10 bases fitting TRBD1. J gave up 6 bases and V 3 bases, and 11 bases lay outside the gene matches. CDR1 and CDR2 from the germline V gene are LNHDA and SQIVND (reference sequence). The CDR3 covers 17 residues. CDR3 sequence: CASSITTRQGAVNEQFF. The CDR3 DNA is TGTGCCAGTAGTATCACAACCCGACAGGGGGCGGTCAATGAGCAGTTCTTC.

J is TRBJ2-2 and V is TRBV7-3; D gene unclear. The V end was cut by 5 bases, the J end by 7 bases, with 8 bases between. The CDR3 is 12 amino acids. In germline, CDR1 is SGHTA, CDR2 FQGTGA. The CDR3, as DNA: TGTGCCAGCAGCCCTTCTAGCGGGGAGCTGTTTTTT. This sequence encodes CASSPSSGELFF.

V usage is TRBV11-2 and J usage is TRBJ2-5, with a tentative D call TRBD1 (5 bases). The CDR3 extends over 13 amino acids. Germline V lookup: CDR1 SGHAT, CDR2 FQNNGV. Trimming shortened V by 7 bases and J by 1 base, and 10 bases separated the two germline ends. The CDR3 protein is CASTEGAQETQYF. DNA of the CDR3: TGTGCCAGCACCGAAGGGGCCCAAGAGACCCAGTACTTC.

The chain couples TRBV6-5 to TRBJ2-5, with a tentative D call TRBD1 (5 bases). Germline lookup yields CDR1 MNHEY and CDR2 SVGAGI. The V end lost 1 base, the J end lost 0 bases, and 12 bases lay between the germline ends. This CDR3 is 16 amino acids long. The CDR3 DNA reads TGTGCCAGCAGTTACTTAATACAGGCCAACCAAGAGACCCAGTACTTC. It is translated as CASSYLIQANQETQYF.

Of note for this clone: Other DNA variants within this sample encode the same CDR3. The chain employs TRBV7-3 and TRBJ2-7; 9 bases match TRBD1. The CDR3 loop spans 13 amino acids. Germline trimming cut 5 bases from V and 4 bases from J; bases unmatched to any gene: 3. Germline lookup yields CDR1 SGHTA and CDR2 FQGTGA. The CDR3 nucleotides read TGTGCCAGCAGCCCAGACAGGGGGTACGAGCAGTACTTC. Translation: CASSPDRGYEQYF.

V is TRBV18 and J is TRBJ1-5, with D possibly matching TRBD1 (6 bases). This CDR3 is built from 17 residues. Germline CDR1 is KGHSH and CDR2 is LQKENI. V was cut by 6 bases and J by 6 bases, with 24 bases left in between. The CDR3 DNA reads TGTGCCAGCTCCCTTGGGGGGGGCGCGGTTGGAGGTCAGCCCCAGCATTTT. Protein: CASSLGGGAVGGQPQHF. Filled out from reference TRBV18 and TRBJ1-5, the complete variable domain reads NAGVMQNPRHLVRRRGQEARLRCSPMKGHSHVYWYRQLPEEGLKFMVYLQKENIIDESGMPKERFSAEFPKEGPSILRIQQVVRGDSAAYFCASSLGGGAVGGQPQHFGDGTRLSIL.

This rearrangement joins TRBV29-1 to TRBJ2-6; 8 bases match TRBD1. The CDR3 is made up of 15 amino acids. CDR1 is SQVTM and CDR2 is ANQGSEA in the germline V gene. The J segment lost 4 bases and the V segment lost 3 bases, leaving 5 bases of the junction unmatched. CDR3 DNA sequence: TGCAGCGTTGAGGACAGGGCGTCCGGGGCCAACGTCCTGACTTTC. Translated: CSVEDRASGANVLTF. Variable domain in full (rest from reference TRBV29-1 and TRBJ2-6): SAVISQKPSRDICQRGTSLTIQCQVDSQVTMMFWYRQQPGQSLTLIATANQGSEATYESGFVIDKFPISRPNLTFSTLTVSNMSPEDSSIYLCSVEDRASGANVLTFGAGSRLTVL.

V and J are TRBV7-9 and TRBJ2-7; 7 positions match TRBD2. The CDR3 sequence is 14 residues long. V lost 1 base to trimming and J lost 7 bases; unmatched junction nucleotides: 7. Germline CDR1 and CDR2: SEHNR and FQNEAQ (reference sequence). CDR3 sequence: CASSLVAREIEQYF. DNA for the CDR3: TGTGCCAGCAGCTTAGTTGCGCGGGAGATAGAGCAGTACTTC.

The CDR3 DNA follows: TGCGCCAGCAGCTCGGGACAGTTGAACACTGAAGCTTTCTTT. Protein sequence: CASSSGQLNTEAFF. The J gene is TRBJ1-1, the V gene TRBV5-1, with 7 bases fitting TRBD1. Germline-derived CDR1 and CDR2 are SGHRS and YFSETQ. Germline trimming cut 3 bases from V and 0 bases from J; bases unmatched to any gene: 2. The CDR3 loop spans 14 amino acids.

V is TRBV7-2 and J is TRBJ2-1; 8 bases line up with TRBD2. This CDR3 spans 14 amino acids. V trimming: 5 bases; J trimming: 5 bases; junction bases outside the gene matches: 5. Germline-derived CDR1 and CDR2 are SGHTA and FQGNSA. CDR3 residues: CASSTTSGHNEQFF. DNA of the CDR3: TGTGCCAGCAGCACAACTAGCGGCCACAATGAGCAGTTCTTC.

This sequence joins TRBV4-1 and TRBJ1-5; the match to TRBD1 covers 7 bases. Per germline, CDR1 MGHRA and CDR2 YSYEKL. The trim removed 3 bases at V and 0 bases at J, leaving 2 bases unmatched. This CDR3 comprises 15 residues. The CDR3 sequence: CASSQQGVSNQPQHF. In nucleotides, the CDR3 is TGCGCCAGCAGCCAGCAGGGGGTTAGCAATCAGCCCCAGCATTTT.

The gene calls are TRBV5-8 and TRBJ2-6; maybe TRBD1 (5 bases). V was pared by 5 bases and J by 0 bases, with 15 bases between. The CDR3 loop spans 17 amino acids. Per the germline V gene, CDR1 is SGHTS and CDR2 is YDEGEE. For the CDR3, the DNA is TGTGCCAGCAGTCATGGCAGGGCTCCCTCTGGGGCCAACGTCCTGACTTTC. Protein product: CASSHGRAPSGANVLTF. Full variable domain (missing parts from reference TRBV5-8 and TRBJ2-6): EAGVTQSPTHLIKTRGQQATLRCSPISGHTSVYWYQQALGLGLQFLLWYDEGEERNRGNFPPRFSGRQFPNYSSELNVNALELEDSALYLCASSHGRAPSGANVLTFGAGSRLTVL.

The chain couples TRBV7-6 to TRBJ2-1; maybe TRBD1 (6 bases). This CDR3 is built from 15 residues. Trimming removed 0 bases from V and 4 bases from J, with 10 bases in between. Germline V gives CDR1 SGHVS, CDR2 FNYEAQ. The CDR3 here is CASSLAGTTYNEQFF. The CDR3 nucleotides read TGTGCCAGCAGCTTAGCCGGGACAACATACAATGAGCAGTTCTTC.

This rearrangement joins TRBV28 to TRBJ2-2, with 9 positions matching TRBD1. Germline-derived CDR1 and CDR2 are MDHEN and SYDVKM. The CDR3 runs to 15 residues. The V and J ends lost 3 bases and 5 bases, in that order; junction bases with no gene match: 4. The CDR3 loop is CASSLGTGRTGELFF. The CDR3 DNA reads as TGTGCCAGCAGTTTGGGGACAGGGAGGACCGGGGAGCTGTTTTTT.

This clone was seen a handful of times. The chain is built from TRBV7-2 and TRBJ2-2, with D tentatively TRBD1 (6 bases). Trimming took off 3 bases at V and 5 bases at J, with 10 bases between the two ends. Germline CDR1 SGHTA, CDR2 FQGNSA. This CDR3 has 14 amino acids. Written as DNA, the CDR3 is TGTGCCAGCAGCTTCTGGCAGGGGACCGGGGAGCTGTTTTTT. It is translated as CASSFWQGTGELFF.

DNA for the CDR3: TGTGCCAGCAGCGCGCAGTACAGGGACAGGGGTAATTCACCCCTCCACTTT. Amino acids: CASSAQYRDRGNSPLHF. This chain links TRBV7-2 with TRBJ1-6; 10 bases match TRBD1. The germline gives CDR1 SGHTA, CDR2 FQGNSA. This CDR3 comprises 17 residues. The trim removed 5 bases at V and 6 bases at J, leaving 10 bases unmatched.

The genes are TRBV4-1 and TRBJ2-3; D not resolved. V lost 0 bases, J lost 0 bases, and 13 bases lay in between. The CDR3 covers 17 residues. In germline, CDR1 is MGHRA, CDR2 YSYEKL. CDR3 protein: CASSQDLANPSTDTQYF. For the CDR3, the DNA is TGCGCCAGCAGCCAAGATCTTGCGAATCCTAGCACAGATACGCAGTATTTT.

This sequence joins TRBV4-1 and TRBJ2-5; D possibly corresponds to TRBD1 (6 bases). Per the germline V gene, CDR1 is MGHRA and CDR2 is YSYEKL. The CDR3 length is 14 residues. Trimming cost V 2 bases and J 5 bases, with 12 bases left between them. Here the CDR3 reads CASSQQGLVETQYF. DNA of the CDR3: TGCGCCAGCAGCCAACAGGGGCTGGTGGAGACCCAGTACTTC.